The 27 T cell receptor beta chains below were found in one sample sequenced in a study of beta chain features in type 1 diabetes. General study findings and limits: There was a moderate but significant shortening of TCRB CDR3s in all four CD4+ subsets of Type 1 diabetes patients.

Their antigen targets remain unknown. Reverse transcribing all isolated RNA meant expressed TCRB transcripts were sequenced. The data were produced by immunoSEQ multiplex PCR, yet TCRdb's version contains in-frame clones alone and is incomplete. This table holds around 150,000 clones, around 63% found once. The sample comprised naive CD4+ T cells from blood. The source is a man aged 25 to 40 with type 1 diabetes.

The chain has TRBV7-8 and TRBJ2-1; D gene ambiguous. CDR3 length equals 13 residues. Germline assignment: CDR1 SGHVS and CDR2 FQNEAQ. With 5 bases removed from V and 5 bases from J, the gap between germline ends came to 10 bases. The CDR3 protein is CASSQRRDNEQFF. CDR3 coding DNA: TGTGCCAGCAGCCAGCGCCGGGACAATGAGCAGTTCTTC.

The gene calls are TRBV15 and TRBJ1-1; D unresolved. The germline V gene encodes CDR1 LNHNV and CDR2 YYDKDF (reference sequence). The V end lost 1 base, the J end lost 6 bases, and 9 bases lay between the germline ends. CDR3 length: 13 amino acids. In DNA form, the CDR3 reads TGTGCCACCAGCAGAGTGAGACAAGCTGAAGCTTTCTTT. Amino acids: CATSRVRQAEAFF.

The chain recombines TRBV30 with TRBJ1-1; D is ambiguous. This CDR3 region has 13 residues. V was trimmed by 1 base and J by 1 base, leaving 7 bases between them. The germline gives CDR1 GTSNPN, CDR2 SVGIG (reference sequence). The chain's CDR3 is CAWSARANTEAFF. CDR3 coding DNA: TGTGCCTGGAGTGCTCGAGCGAACACTGAAGCTTTCTTT.

This clone was seen a few times. The chain is built from TRBV9 and TRBJ1-2; TRBD1 might be the D (5 bases). Germline values: CDR1 SGDLS, CDR2 YYNGEE. Trimming took 0 bases from V and 6 from J, leaving 12 bases between them. The CDR3 has 14 residues. The CDR3: CASSVEGEWNGYTF. The CDR3 region has the DNA TGTGCCAGCAGCGTAGAAGGGGAATGGAATGGCTACACCTTC. Full variable domain (remainder filled in from reference TRBV9 and TRBJ1-2): DSGVTQTPKHLITATGQRVTLRCSPRSGDLSVYWYQQSLDQGLQFLIQYYNGEERAKGNILERFSAQQFPDLHSELNLSSLELGDSALYFCASSVEGEWNGYTFGSGTRLTVV.

CDR3 in DNA: TGTGCCAGCAGTGAATCAGGGAGTGGCGGAAACACCATATATTTT. Protein: CASSESGSGGNTIYF. The chain carries TRBV25-1 and TRBJ1-3; possible D gene TRBD1, 5 bases. From germline, CDR1 is MGHDK and CDR2 SYGVNS. V was cut by 1 base and J by 4 bases, with 11 bases left in between. The length of the CDR3 is 15 residues.

CDR3 DNA sequence: TGTGCCAGCAGTTCGCGACTAGCGGAGCAGTACTTC. Translation gives CASSSRLAEQYF. The gene calls are TRBV28 and TRBJ2-7, with 8 bases matching TRBD2. This CDR3 has 12 amino acids. CDR1 and CDR2 (germline): MDHEN, SYDVKM. V lost 4 bases and J lost 7; bases outside the gene matches: 3.

The chain links TRBV5-6 to TRBJ2-5; D is undetermined. The V gene lost 0 bases and the J gene lost 7 bases, with 4 bases spanning the gap. This CDR3 comprises 11 residues. Germline V gives CDR1 SGHDT, CDR2 YYEEEE. In nucleotides, the CDR3 is TGTGCCAGCAGCTTGGAAAGGACCCAGTACTTC. Protein sequence: CASSLERTQYF.

This clone was picked up a small number of times. The genes are TRBV18 and TRBJ1-6; the match to TRBD1 covers 8 bases. CDR1 is KGHSH, CDR2 LQKENI, per germline. Trimming took 6 bases from V and 10 from J; bases not matched to a gene: 8. The CDR3 runs to 14 residues. The CDR3 sequence is CASSPDREASPLHF. The CDR3 bases are TGTGCCAGCTCCCCGGACAGGGAGGCATCACCCCTCCACTTT.

This chain joins TRBV18 and TRBJ2-3; tentatively, D is TRBD1 or TRBD2 (5 bases each). Germline V CDR1 and CDR2: KGHSH, LQKENI. V was cut by 3 bases and J by 0 bases, with 10 bases left in between. CDR3 length: 15 amino acids. The chain's CDR3 is CASSPGRQSTDTQYF. In DNA form, the CDR3 reads TGTGCCAGCTCACCGGGGAGACAGAGCACAGATACGCAGTATTTT.

The genes are TRBV2 and TRBJ2-5, with D possibly matching TRBD1 (8 bases). This CDR3 contains 14 residues. Germline values: CDR1 SNHLY, CDR2 FYNNEI. The ends were cut back, 4 bases at V and 6 bases at J, with 15 bases in the middle. The CDR3 DNA follows: TGTGCCAGCAGTGTGGACAGGGAGGGGCAGACCCAGTACTTC. Translation gives CASSVDREGQTQYF.

The chain recombines TRBV5-1 with TRBJ1-1, with D tentatively TRBD1 (6 bases). In germline, CDR1 is SGHRS, CDR2 YFSETQ. This CDR3 is built from 14 residues. V shed 4 bases and J shed 3 bases, with 13 bases lying between them. The CDR3 sequence is CASSGMDRYTEAFF. DNA for the CDR3: TGCGCCAGCAGCGGAATGGACAGATACACTGAAGCTTTCTTT.

This chain connects TRBV7-2 to TRBJ2-1, with 7 bases that match TRBD1. Germline V gene sequence: CDR1 SGHTA, CDR2 FQGNSA. After removal of 5 bases from V and 2 bases from J, the junction contained 9 bases not matched to a gene. CDR3 length: 16 residues. Here the CDR3 DNA reads TGTGCCAGCAGCCTACAGGGGCCGGGCGCCTACAATGAGCAGTTCTTC. This sequence encodes CASSLQGPGAYNEQFF.

This clone turned up a few times. The chain uses TRBV4-1 and TRBJ1-2; a weak D match, TRBD1 (6 bases). V lost 0 bases and J lost 0, with 8 bases in between. The V gene's germline CDR1 is MGHRA and CDR2 YSYEKL. The CDR3 is 15 amino acids. CDR3 residues: CASSQDRTANYGYTF. The CDR3 DNA reads TGCGCCAGCAGCCAAGATCGGACAGCTAACTATGGCTACACCTTC.

The chain employs TRBV7-2 and TRBJ2-5; possibly TRBD2 for D (6 bases). Germline loops: CDR1 SGHTA, CDR2 FQGNSA. V was trimmed by 5 bases and J by 1 base, leaving 14 bases between them. The CDR3 runs to 15 residues. CDR3 in amino acids: CASSAQAGSQETQYF. CDR3 DNA: TGTGCCAGCAGCGCCCAGGCGGGGTCCCAAGAGACCCAGTACTTC.

In this sample, this clone turned up a few times. The sample contains more than one DNA sequence encoding this CDR3. The chain joins TRBV9 to TRBJ2-3; the D gene is possibly TRBD1 (6 bases). Trimming took 1 base from V and 0 from J, leaving 6 bases between them. The CDR3 length is 14 residues. Germline CDR1 SGDLS, CDR2 YYNGEE. The CDR3: CASSVQGSTDTQYF. DNA for the CDR3: TGTGCCAGCAGCGTACAGGGGAGCACAGATACGCAGTATTTT.

The gene calls are TRBV4-1 and TRBJ2-1, with 13 bases that match TRBD2. This CDR3 is 17 amino acids long. Trimming at V came to 0 bases and at J to 6 bases, leaving 5 bases not matched to a gene. CDR1 MGHRA and CDR2 YSYEKL come from the germline V gene. CDR3 amino acids: CASSQDHRTSGSNEQFF. In nucleotides, the CDR3 is TGCGCCAGCAGCCAAGATCACCGGACTAGCGGGAGCAATGAGCAGTTCTTC.

The V call is TRBV29-1, the J call TRBJ2-7, with a tentative D call TRBD2 (6 bases). CDR3 length: 12 residues. The V gene lost 7 bases and the J gene lost 3 bases, with 13 bases spanning the gap. The V gene's germline CDR1 is SQVTM and CDR2 ANQGSEA. Here the CDR3 reads CSAGLYNYEQYF. CDR3 coding DNA: TGCAGCGCGGGACTCTATAACTACGAGCAGTACTTC.

The chain has TRBV29-1 and TRBJ2-3; no firm D call. This CDR3 spans 11 amino acids. Germline V CDR1 and CDR2: SQVTM, ANQGSEA. Trimming left V 7 bases short and J 5 bases short, with 10 bases between. The CDR3 spells CSGILGDTQYF. The CDR3 DNA follows: TGCAGCGGCATACTCGGAGATACGCAGTATTTT.

This clone was recorded a few times. The rearrangement links TRBV5-1 to TRBJ1-2; a weak D match, TRBD1 (6 bases). Trimming removed 2 bases at V and 6 bases at J, with 11 bases between. This CDR3 has 13 amino acids. Germline lookup yields CDR1 SGHRS and CDR2 YFSETQ. The CDR3, as DNA: TGCGCCAGCAGCTTAGGACAGAGCCATGGCTACACCTTC. Translated: CASSLGQSHGYTF.

V is TRBV4-3 and J is TRBJ1-4, with D possibly matching TRBD1 (5 bases). Germline loops: CDR1 LGHNA, CDR2 YSLEER. The CDR3 has 16 residues. Trimming pared 1 base from V and 5 bases from J, leaving 14 bases between. The DNA of the CDR3 is TGCGCCAGCAGCCAAGGGAGGGGTCGAGCGAATGAAAAACTGTTTTTT. Translating it yields CASSQGRGRANEKLFF.

This clone came up a few times. J is TRBJ2-1 and V is TRBV2; 8 bases line up with TRBD1. CDR3 length: 14 residues. In germline, CDR1 is SNHLY, CDR2 FYNNEI. J lost 6 bases, V lost 4 bases, and 5 bases had no gene match. Here the CDR3 DNA reads TGTGCCAGCAGTGTTACGCAGGGGGCCAATGAGCAGTTCTTC. This codes for CASSVTQGANEQFF.

This chain links TRBV7-9 with TRBJ1-1; TRBD1 matches at 10 bases. The CDR3 contains 17 residues. Germline CDR1 and CDR2: SEHNR and FQNEAQ (reference sequence). The junction had 10 bases not matched to a gene; V was cut back by 5 bases and J by 1 base. CDR3 region: CASSDKTGGPPNTEAFF. The CDR3 DNA is TGTGCCAGCAGCGACAAGACAGGGGGCCCCCCGAACACTGAAGCTTTCTTT. The full variable domain, with the rest looked up from reference TRBV7-9 and TRBJ1-1, is DTGVSQNPRHKITKRGQNVTFRCDPISEHNRLYWYRQTLGQGPEFLTYFQNEAQLEKSRLLSDRFSAERPKGSFSTLEIQRTEQGDSAMYLCASSDKTGGPPNTEAFFGQGTRLTVV.

This chain joins TRBV2 and TRBJ1-1; D remains unclear. Germline V gene lookup returns CDR1 SNHLY and CDR2 FYNNEI. This CDR3 region has 14 residues. V was clipped by 1 base and J by 0 bases, with 6 bases between them. The CDR3: CASSEGWVNTEAFF. CDR3 coding DNA: TGTGCCAGCAGTGAAGGCTGGGTGAACACTGAAGCTTTCTTT.

In DNA form, the CDR3 reads TGTGCCTGGAGTGGGGGTGTCCAAGAGACCCAGTACTTC. It translates to CAWSGGVQETQYF. The chain links TRBV30 to TRBJ2-5; no firm D call. The CDR3 has 13 amino acids. The V end lost 1 base, the J end lost 1 base, and 7 bases lay between the germline ends. In germline, CDR1 is GTSNPN, CDR2 SVGIG (reference sequence).

This clone was counted between two and nine times. The chain joins TRBV7-2 to TRBJ2-7; D unclear. CDR3 length: 11 residues. Germline V gene lookup returns CDR1 SGHTA and CDR2 FQGNSA. The V and J ends lost 5 bases and 6 bases respectively, with 8 bases between them. The CDR3 is CASSPSVEQYF. CDR3 sequence (DNA): TGTGCCAGCAGCCCATCGGTCGAGCAGTACTTC.

This chain uses TRBV9 with TRBJ1-5; D is uncertain. The CDR3 spans 11 residues. V was cut by 2 bases and J by 7 bases, with 4 bases left in between. CDR1 and CDR2 from the germline V gene are SGDLS and YYNGEE. As DNA, the CDR3 is TGTGCCAGCAGCGTCGCCCAGCCCCAGCATTTT. The encoded protein is CASSVAQPQHF.

The chain has TRBV18 and TRBJ2-5; the D gene is possibly TRBD1 (6 bases). This CDR3 is built from 14 residues. The germline V and J ends were trimmed by 3 bases and 2 bases, with 10 bases remaining between them. The V gene's germline CDR1 is KGHSH and CDR2 LQKENI. CDR3 in amino acids: CASSPGQQQETQYF. The CDR3 coding sequence is TGTGCCAGCTCACCTGGACAGCAACAAGAGACCCAGTACTTC.